This T cell receptor (beta chain) is drawn from a study of blood T cell repertoires in COVID-19. Turning to the study itself: Researchers got acute and convalescent COVID-19 samples from the United States, Italy and Spain. Sample material is recorded as cDNA or gDNA derived from T cells, B-cell-depleted T cells, or PBMCs.

There are a few counts of this clone. The germline V gene encodes CDR1 LNHDA and CDR2 SQIVND (reference sequence). There are 17 residues in the CDR3. V was pared by 4 bases and J by 3 bases, with 21 bases between. In the study's own analysis: By means of reference gene primer amplification, nucleated cell counts were estimated. Assay: immunoSEQ multiplex PCR; the TCRdb copy retains only in-frame clones and omits some. From that table come the V and J calls and clone size; the DNA was used to work out D and trimming. This sample has about 50,000 clones, with around 83% found just once. The receptor was isolated from a man aged 60 to 75 with acute or convalescent COVID-19. V gene TRBV19 combines with J gene TRBJ1-2; no clear D gene. The sequenced sample was peripheral blood. CDR3 protein: CASSTSMTLGFHYGYTF. CDR3 nucleotide sequence: TGTGCCAGTAGTACCTCAATGACCCTGGGCTTCCACTATGGCTACACCTTC.